Shown below are 25 T cell receptor beta chains from a single sample sequenced in a study of breast tumors, draining lymph nodes, adjacent tissues. MiXCR, run by TCRdb on the multiplex PCR reads, gives a single entry per CDR3 protein. The table records roughly 260,000 distinct CDR3 sequences, 30% of them present only once. Axillary draining lymph nodes of breast cancer patients supplied the node samples. The specimen was axillary lymph node tissue. The receptors originated from a female donor with breast cancer. Some clones in this sample may be carry-over from other donors' samples.

J is TRBJ1-2 and V is TRBV30; the D gene is possibly TRBD1 (6 bases). Per the germline V gene, CDR1 is GTSNPN and CDR2 is SVGIG (reference sequence). Trimming removed 0 bases from V and 7 bases from J, with 18 bases in between. The CDR3 runs 15 residues. The CDR3 sequence: CAWSVLKGVRGGYTF. CDR3 DNA: TGTGCCTGGAGTGTACTTAAGGGGGTACGGGGTGGCTACACCTTC.

In the case of this clonotype: This clone may be a read error of a much larger clone one base away. The V gene is TRBV9, the J gene TRBJ2-5, with D hard to call. V lost 3 bases to trimming and J lost 4 bases, with 13 bases between them. This CDR3 spans 14 amino acids. CDR1 SGDLS and CDR2 YYNGEE come from the germline V gene. This CDR3 reads CASSAPSRVETQYF. The DNA for the CDR3 is TGTGCCAGCAGCGCCCCTAGTCGGGTAGAGACCCAGTACTTC.

The V and J genes are TRBV12-5 and TRBJ1-1; unclear D gene. The germline CDR1 and CDR2 sequences are LGHNT and FRNRAP. Trimming removed 3 bases at V and 3 bases at J, with 5 bases between. The CDR3 is 12 residues long. The chain's CDR3 is CASGFMDTEAFF. Written as DNA, the CDR3 is TGTGCTAGTGGTTTCATGGACACTGAAGCTTTCTTT.

Turning to this clonotype: A much larger clone sits a single nucleotide away, making a read error possible. This rearrangement joins TRBV6-5 to TRBJ2-5; D is uncertain. Germline CDR1 MNHEY, CDR2 SVGAGI. The CDR3 extends over 13 amino acids. V was pared by 2 bases and J by 14 bases, with 18 bases between. In DNA form, the CDR3 reads TGTGCCAGCAGTTACATGCGTAACAGCCCGCATTACTTC. Encoded protein: CASSYMRNSPHYF.

To note about this clonotype: A much larger clone differs by one base, so this may be a read error. V and J are TRBV4-1 and TRBJ1-3, with unresolved D. Germline V gene lookup returns CDR1 MGHRA and CDR2 YSYEKL. The CDR3 is 15 amino acids. For the CDR3, the DNA is TGCGCCAGCGGCCAAGCCCCAGACCGAGGAAACACCATATATTTT. Encoded protein: CASGQAPDRGNTIYF.

This clonotype was seen at least ten times. The V and J genes are TRBV10-2 and TRBJ2-7, with 7 bases fitting TRBD1. This CDR3 region has 14 residues. Trimming took 2 bases from V and 3 from J; bases not matched to a gene: 4. The germline V gene has CDR1 WSHSY and CDR2 SAAADI. Here the CDR3 reads CASSEGDRYYEQYF. CDR3 sequence (DNA): TGCGCCAGCAGTGAGGGGGACAGATACTACGAGCAGTACTTC.

Note on this clonotype: A much larger clone differs by one base, so this may be a read error. The CDR3 DNA reads TGTGCCAGCAGCTTAACCCGGGACGTCTACGGGCAGTACTTC. It encodes CASSLTRDVYGQYF. The chain is built from TRBV11-2 and TRBJ2-7; D may match TRBD1 or TRBD2 (5 bases each). Germline-derived CDR1 and CDR2 are SGHAT and FQNNGV. The CDR3 contains 14 residues.

This clonotype was observed many times. The genes are TRBV5-8 and TRBJ2-5; 8 bases line up with TRBD2. After removal of 4 bases from V and 6 bases from J, the junction contained 8 bases not matched to a gene. CDR1 and CDR2 from the germline V gene are SGHTS and YDEGEE. The CDR3 has 14 amino acids. CDR3 in amino acids: CASSIGLASQTQYF. CDR3 bases: TGTGCCAGCAGCATTGGACTAGCTAGTCAGACCCAGTACTTC. Variable domain in full (rest from reference TRBV5-8 and TRBJ2-5): EAGVTQSPTHLIKTRGQQATLRCSPISGHTSVYWYQQALGLGLQFLLWYDEGEERNRGNFPPRFSGRQFPNYSSELNVNALELEDSALYLCASSIGLASQTQYFGPGTRLLVL.

The table lists this clonotype with many counts. This chain connects TRBV5-5 to TRBJ2-7; D not certain. Germline CDR1 and CDR2: SGHKS and YYEKEE (reference sequence). The CDR3 has 12 amino acids. Trimming cost V 2 bases and J 2 bases, with 5 bases left between them. CDR3 coding DNA: TGTGCCAGCAGCTTCTTCCCCTACGAGCAGTACTTC. Its translation is CASSFFPYEQYF.

Remarks on this clonotype: It may be a read error: a sequence one base away is much more abundant. The CDR3 does not close with the conserved phenylalanine or tryptophan, likely indicating a read error. This rearrangement joins TRBV5-5 to TRBJ1-2, with 11 bases that match TRBD1. The V segment lost 4 bases and the J segment 3 bases; nucleotides outside the gene matches: 5. This CDR3 spans 15 amino acids. Per germline, CDR1 SGHKS and CDR2 YYEKEE (reference sequence). CDR3 nucleotide sequence: TGTGCCAGCAGCCTCGGACAGGGGGCCTACTATGGCTACACCTCC. Residues: CASSLGQGAYYGYTS.

This clonotype showed up many times. V is TRBV4-3 and J is TRBJ2-1, with 7 bases lining up with TRBD2. Germline trimming cut 0 bases from V and 0 bases from J; bases unmatched to any gene: 2. Germline V gene lookup returns CDR1 LGHNA and CDR2 YSLEER. The CDR3 is 16 residues long. In DNA, the CDR3 is TGCGCCAGCAGCCAAGATGGACTAGGCTCCTACAATGAGCAGTTCTTC. Translated: CASSQDGLGSYNEQFF.

V is TRBV30 and J is TRBJ2-1; 10 bases agree with TRBD1. V lost 3 bases and J lost 6; bases outside the gene matches: 5. This CDR3 is 14 amino acids long. Germline V lookup: CDR1 GTSNPN, CDR2 SVGIG (reference sequence). The CDR3 region is CAWSVDRGVNEQFF. CDR3 DNA sequence: TGTGCCTGGAGCGTGGACAGGGGGGTCAATGAGCAGTTCTTC.

This clonotype was detected many times. The J gene is TRBJ2-1, the V gene TRBV11-2; tentatively, D is TRBD2 (6 bases). This CDR3 comprises 13 residues. Trimming removed 0 bases from V and 8 bases from J, with 8 bases in between. Germline values: CDR1 SGHAT, CDR2 FQNNGV. The CDR3 loop is CASSLDRRDEQFF. CDR3 nucleotides: TGTGCCAGCAGCTTAGATAGGAGGGATGAGCAGTTCTTC.

This clonotype was observed once. The gene calls are TRBV11-2 and TRBJ2-1; TRBD2 is a possible D gene (6 bases). CDR3 size: 16 residues. Trimming pared 0 bases from V and 8 bases from J, leaving 17 bases between. Germline V gene lookup returns CDR1 SGHAT and CDR2 FQNNGV. CDR3 sequence (DNA): TGTGCCAGCAGCTTAGATGCGGGAAGCCCTGGAGATGAGCAGTTCTTC. It encodes CASSLDAGSPGDEQFF.

This clonotype was seen ten or more times. For the CDR3, the DNA is TGCAGTGCTAGAGATCTGGCTAGCGGGTTCTACGAGCAGTACTTC. Translated, it gives CSARDLASGFYEQYF. V and J are TRBV20-1 and TRBJ2-7; 8 positions match TRBD2. CDR3 length equals 15 residues. Per germline, CDR1 DFQATT and CDR2 SNEGSKA (reference sequence). The ends lost 0 bases at V and 3 bases at J; junction bases unmatched: 7.

This clonotype was found many times. V usage is TRBV20-1 and J usage is TRBJ1-4; D is unresolved. V lost 7 bases, J lost 3 bases, and 12 bases lay in between. The CDR3 is made up of 13 amino acids. Germline V CDR1 and CDR2: DFQATT, SNEGSKA (reference sequence). The chain's CDR3 is CSGRGQANEKLFF. CDR3 nucleotide sequence: TGCAGTGGCAGAGGCCAGGCTAATGAAAAACTGTTTTTT.

The sample holds many counts of this clonotype. This chain connects TRBV15 to TRBJ2-7, with D tentatively TRBD1 (5 bases). Germline loops: CDR1 LNHNV, CDR2 YYDKDF (reference sequence). V lost 3 bases and J lost 0, with 12 bases in between. The CDR3 covers 15 residues. The CDR3 loop is CATSSAGQHSYEQYF. DNA for the CDR3: TGTGCCACCAGCAGTGCAGGACAACACTCCTACGAGCAGTACTTC.

This clonotype appeared many times. The rearrangement joins TRBV20-1 to TRBJ2-7; D is perhaps TRBD1 (5 bases). The ends were cut back, 3 bases at V and 7 bases at J, with 13 bases in the middle. The CDR3 totals 12 residues. The germline gives CDR1 DFQATT, CDR2 SNEGSKA (reference sequence). CDR3 region: CSASRQGGEQYF. The CDR3 bases are TGCAGTGCTAGTAGGCAGGGTGGGGAGCAGTACTTC.

A word on this clonotype: Germline is not matched at one junction end, which may reflect a read error. V usage is TRBV6-2 or TRBV6-3 and J usage is TRBJ2-3; 7 bases align to TRBD1. Per germline, CDR1 MNHEY and CDR2 SVGEGT. This CDR3 contains 13 residues. The CDR3 sequence: CSSVQGWTDTQYF. In DNA form, the CDR3 reads TGTTCCAGCGTACAGGGGTGGACAGATACGCAGTATTTT.

The chain recombines TRBV2 with TRBJ1-1, with 10 bases lining up with TRBD1. There are 13 residues in the CDR3. The V gene's germline CDR1 is SNHLY and CDR2 FYNNEI. V shed 7 bases, J shed 3 bases, and the junction held 2 bases outside the gene matches. The CDR3 spells CASTGTGDTEAFF. The CDR3 nucleotides read TGTGCCAGCACTGGGACAGGGGACACTGAAGCTTTCTTT.

Comment on this clonotype: A read error may be the cause here, since a much bigger clone is one base away. The chain carries TRBV10-3 and TRBJ2-1, with TRBD1 identical over 7 bases. CDR1 is ENHRY and CDR2 is SYGVKD in the germline V gene. The CDR3 loop spans 15 amino acids. V lost 3 bases, J lost 12 bases, and 14 bases stayed unmatched. The CDR3 sequence is CAISDTQGVWDGQFF. For the CDR3, the DNA is TGTGCCATCAGTGATACGCAGGGGGTCTGGGACGGGCAGTTCTTC.

Details on this clonotype: One base away lies a much larger clone, so this may be a sequencing read error. V gene TRBV11-2 combines with J gene TRBJ2-1; a weak D match, TRBD2 (6 bases). Germline V CDR1 and CDR2: SGHAT, FQNNGV. The CDR3 has 15 residues. The CDR3 nucleotides read TGTGCCGGCAGCTTACAAGCGGGTAGGTACAATGAGCAGTTCTTC. Translation: CAGSLQAGRYNEQFF.

For the CDR3, the DNA is TGTGCCATCAGCCAGACTAGCGGGGTCGGGGTAGAGACCCAGTACTTC. Its translation is CAISQTSGVGVETQYF. V and J are TRBV10-3 and TRBJ2-5, with 11 nucleotides matching TRBD2. The length of the CDR3 is 16 residues. V trimming: 6 bases; J trimming: 4 bases; junction bases outside the gene matches: 10. Germline loops: CDR1 ENHRY, CDR2 SYGVKD.

On this clonotype itself: No conserved phenylalanine or tryptophan ends this CDR3, so it is likely a read error. The V gene is TRBV30, the J gene TRBJ2-7, with 8 bases aligning to TRBD2. The CDR3 loop spans 13 amino acids. Germline loops: CDR1 GTSNPN, CDR2 SVGIG (reference sequence). Germline trimming cut 5 bases from V and 0 bases from J; bases unmatched to any gene: 3. The CDR3 DNA sequence: TGTGCCTGGGTCAGCGGGAGCTCCTACGAGCAGTACCTC. Its protein product is CAWVSGSSYEQYL.

This rearrangement joins TRBV7-3 to TRBJ1-2; TRBD1 is a possible D gene (6 bases). This CDR3 contains 19 residues. CDR1 and CDR2 from the germline V gene are SGHTA and FQGTGA. The germline V and J ends were trimmed by 6 bases and 8 bases, with 34 bases remaining between them. The CDR3 nucleotides are TGTGCCAGCAGTGAAACTTCACTATCCGGGACAAGGGGCCCAAAGGGCTACACCTTC. This gives the protein CASSETSLSGTRGPKGYTF. The whole variable domain, filled in from reference TRBV7-3 and TRBJ1-2, reads GAGVSQTPSNKVTEKGKYVELRCDPISGHTALYWYRQSLGQGPEFLIYFQGTGAADDSGLPNDRFFAVRPEGSVSTLKIQRTERGDSAVYLCASSETSLSGTRGPKGYTFGSGTRLTVV.